This TCR beta chain came from a study of naive and memory T cell subsets. Study results and limitations: There was no ground truth to check naive and memory subset results.

Looked up from germline, CDR1 is MNHNS and CDR2 is SASEGT. This CDR3 is built from 12 residues. V was shortened by 2 bases and J by 7 bases, with 5 bases between the two germline ends. This clonotype was observed a few times. The target antigen is unknown. Both TRBC1 and TRBC2 were covered by a beta constant-region primer of two equimolar oligonucleotides. From the UMI-ligation and nested PCR reads, TCRdb called clonotypes with MiXCR, one entry per CDR3 protein. The data contain 130,000 to 150,000 distinct CDR3 sequences, about 17% of them singletons. The V gene is TRBV6-1, the J gene TRBJ2-2, with D hard to call. The sequenced sample was naive CD4+ T cells from blood. This receptor was obtained from a human donor in good health. CDR3 loop: CASSESYGELFF. The CDR3 nucleotides read TGTGCCAGCAGTGAATCGTACGGGGAGCTGTTTTTT.